A selection of T cell receptor beta chains follows, all from one sample in a study of T cell responses to AZD1222 COVID-19 vaccine. Clones were sequenced by immunoSEQ multiplex PCR, and TCRdb holds only the in-frame ones, with some missing. The sample lists around 110,000 clones, roughly 92% occurring once. The sequencing here drew on peripheral blood, taken 28 days after the second AZD1222 dose. All receptors derive from an adult who received the AZD1222 COVID-19 vaccine. Both conserved end residues are trimmed from each CDR3. Each record gives: V gene, CDR3 protein.

TRBV7-6	ASSRRATQETQY
TRBV19	ASSISGGALSNQPQH
TRBV3-1/TRBV3-2	ASSQAGLALVDTQY
TRBV24-1	ATSEHGLAGGRGYNEQF
TRBV5-1	ASSEVSGANVLT
TRBV28	ASISFGTGHTGELF
TRBV15	ATRRQGSTYEQY
TRBV2	ASMASSYNEQF
TRBV12-5	ASGLTGQGRYFEAF
TRBV7-9	ASSLRDGVNYGYT
TRBV30	AWSVSKRGTGELF
TRBV6-2/TRBV6-3	ASSYMGQGVDQPQH
TRBV27	ASSFTAGAVDEQF
TRBV27	ASAPWGRGNSPLH
TRBV29-1	SVQGVQETQY
TRBV25-1	ASSDYRGPYNEQF
TRBV2	ASTGPGANVLT
TRBV14	ASSQDGDHRRSEQF
TRBV30	AWSRVNNQPQH
TRBV28	ASSFEQSNQPQH
TRBV12-2	ASRSGGKAPLSEQF
TRBV11-3	ASSSTGETQY
TRBV6-1	ASSDVHEQY
TRBV5-4	ASSKTTGNSPLH
TRBV27	ASSLDRSTYEQY
TRBV27	ASSLTLATNNEQF
TRBV6-5	ASSNTGHGGQPQH
TRBV18	ASSPNPGPNEQY
TRBV5-8	ASSFEVTSGDITDTQY
TRBV5-1	ASSLQGAGTDTQY
TRBV7-8	ASSSPAVGGGTEAF
TRBV3-1/TRBV3-2	ASSLNPDTNYGYT
TRBV28	ASSPGQGSLWEQF
TRBV20-1	SAPSQVEQY
TRBV4-1	ASSHPTGGSSYNEQF
TRBV27	ASSLARSYNEQF
TRBV28	ASSLLQGGYSNQPQH
TRBV2	ASNDRGADQPQH